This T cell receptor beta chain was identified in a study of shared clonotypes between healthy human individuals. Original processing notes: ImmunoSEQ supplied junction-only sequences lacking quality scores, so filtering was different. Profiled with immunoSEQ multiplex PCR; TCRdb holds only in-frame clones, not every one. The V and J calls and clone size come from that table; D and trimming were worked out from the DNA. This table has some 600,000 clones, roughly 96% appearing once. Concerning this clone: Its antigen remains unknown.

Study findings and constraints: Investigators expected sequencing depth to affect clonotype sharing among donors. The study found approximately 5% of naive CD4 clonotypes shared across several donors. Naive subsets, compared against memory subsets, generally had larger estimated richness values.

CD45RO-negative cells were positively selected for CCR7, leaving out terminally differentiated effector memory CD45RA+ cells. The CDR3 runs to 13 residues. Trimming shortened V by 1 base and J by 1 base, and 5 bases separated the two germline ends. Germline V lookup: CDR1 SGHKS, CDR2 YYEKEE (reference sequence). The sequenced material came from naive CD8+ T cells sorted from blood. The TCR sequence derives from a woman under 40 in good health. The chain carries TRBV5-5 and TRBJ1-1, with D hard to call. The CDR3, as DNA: TGTGCCAGCAGCTTGTATCGGAACACTGAAGCTTTCTTT. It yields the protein CASSLYRNTEAFF.